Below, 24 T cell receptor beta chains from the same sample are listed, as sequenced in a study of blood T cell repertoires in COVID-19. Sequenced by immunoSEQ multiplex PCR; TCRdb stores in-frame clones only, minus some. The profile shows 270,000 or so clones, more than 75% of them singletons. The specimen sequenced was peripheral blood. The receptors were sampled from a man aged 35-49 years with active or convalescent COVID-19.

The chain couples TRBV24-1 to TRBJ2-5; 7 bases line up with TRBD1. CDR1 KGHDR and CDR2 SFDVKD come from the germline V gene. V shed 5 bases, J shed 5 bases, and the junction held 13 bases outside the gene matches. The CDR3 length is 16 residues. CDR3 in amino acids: CATSGGTDMWAETQYF. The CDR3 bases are TGTGCCACCAGTGGAGGGACAGACATGTGGGCCGAGACCCAGTACTTC.

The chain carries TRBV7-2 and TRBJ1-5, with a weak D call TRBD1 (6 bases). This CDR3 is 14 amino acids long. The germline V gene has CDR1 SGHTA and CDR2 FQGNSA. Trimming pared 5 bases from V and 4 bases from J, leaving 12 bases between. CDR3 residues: CASSQRGGNQPQHF. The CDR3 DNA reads TGTGCCAGCAGCCAAAGAGGGGGAAATCAGCCCCAGCATTTT.

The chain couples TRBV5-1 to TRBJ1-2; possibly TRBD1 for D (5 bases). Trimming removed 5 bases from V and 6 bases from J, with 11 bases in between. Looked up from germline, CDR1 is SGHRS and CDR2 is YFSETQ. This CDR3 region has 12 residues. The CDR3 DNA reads TGCGCCAGCAGGGAGGGGATAGATGGCTACACCTTC. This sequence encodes CASREGIDGYTF.

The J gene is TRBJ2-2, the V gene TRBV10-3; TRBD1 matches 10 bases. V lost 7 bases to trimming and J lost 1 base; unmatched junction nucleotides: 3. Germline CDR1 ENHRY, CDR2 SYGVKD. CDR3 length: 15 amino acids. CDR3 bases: TGTGCCATCACCAGGACAGGGGGGAACACCGGGGAGCTGTTTTTT. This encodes CAITRTGGNTGELFF.

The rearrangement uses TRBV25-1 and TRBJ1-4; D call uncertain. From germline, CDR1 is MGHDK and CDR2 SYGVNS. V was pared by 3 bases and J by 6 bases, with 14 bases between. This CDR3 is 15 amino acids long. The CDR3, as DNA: TGTGCCAGCAGTGAGAGGCCCTCAATGGATGAAAAACTGTTTTTT. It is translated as CASSERPSMDEKLFF.

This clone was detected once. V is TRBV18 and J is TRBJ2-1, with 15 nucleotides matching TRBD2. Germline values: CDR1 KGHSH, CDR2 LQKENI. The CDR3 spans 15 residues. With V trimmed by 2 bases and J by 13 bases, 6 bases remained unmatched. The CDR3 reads CASSPGTSGGPPQFF. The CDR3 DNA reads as TGTGCCAGCTCACCAGGGACTAGCGGGGGGCCTCCCCAGTTCTTC.

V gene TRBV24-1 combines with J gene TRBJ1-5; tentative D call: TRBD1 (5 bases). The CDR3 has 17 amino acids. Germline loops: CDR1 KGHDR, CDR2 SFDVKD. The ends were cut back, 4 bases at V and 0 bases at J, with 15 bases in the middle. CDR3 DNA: TGTGCCACCAGTGACTCTGGGAGGGGCGATAGCAATCAGCCCCAGCATTTT. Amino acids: CATSDSGRGDSNQPQHF.

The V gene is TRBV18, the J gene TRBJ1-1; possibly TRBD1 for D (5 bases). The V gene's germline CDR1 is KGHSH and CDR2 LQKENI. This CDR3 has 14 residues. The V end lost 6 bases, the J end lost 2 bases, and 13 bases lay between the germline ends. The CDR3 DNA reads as TGTGCCAGCTCCCCGGCAGGGCGAAACACTGAAGCTTTCTTT. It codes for CASSPAGRNTEAFF.

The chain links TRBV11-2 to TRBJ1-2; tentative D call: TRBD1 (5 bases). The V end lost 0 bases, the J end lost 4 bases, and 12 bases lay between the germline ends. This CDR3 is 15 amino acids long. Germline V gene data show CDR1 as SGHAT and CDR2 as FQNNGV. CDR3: CASSLDQAGRYGYTF. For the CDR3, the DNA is TGTGCCAGCAGCTTAGATCAGGCAGGGCGCTATGGCTACACCTTC.

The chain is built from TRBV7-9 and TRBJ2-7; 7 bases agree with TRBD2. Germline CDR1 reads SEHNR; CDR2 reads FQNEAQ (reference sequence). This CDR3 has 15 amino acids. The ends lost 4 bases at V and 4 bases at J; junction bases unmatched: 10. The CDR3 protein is CASSYLGGARYEQYF. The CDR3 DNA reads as TGTGCCAGCAGCTATTTGGGAGGGGCGAGGTACGAGCAGTACTTC.

The CDR3 reads CASSSGRTGGPATQYF. The CDR3 DNA sequence: TGCGCCAGCAGCTCAGGTCGGACAGGCGGTCCAGCTACGCAGTATTTT. This sequence joins TRBV4-1 and TRBJ2-3, with 7 bases aligning to TRBD1. V lost 5 bases and J lost 8; bases outside the gene matches: 16. From germline, CDR1 is MGHRA and CDR2 YSYEKL. The length of the CDR3 is 16 residues.

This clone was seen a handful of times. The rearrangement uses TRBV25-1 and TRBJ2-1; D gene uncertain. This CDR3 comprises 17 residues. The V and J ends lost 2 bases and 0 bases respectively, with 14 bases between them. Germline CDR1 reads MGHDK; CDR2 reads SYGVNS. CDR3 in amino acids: CASSEDLGSSSYNEQFF. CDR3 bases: TGTGCCAGCAGTGAAGATCTCGGTTCGAGCTCCTACAATGAGCAGTTCTTC.

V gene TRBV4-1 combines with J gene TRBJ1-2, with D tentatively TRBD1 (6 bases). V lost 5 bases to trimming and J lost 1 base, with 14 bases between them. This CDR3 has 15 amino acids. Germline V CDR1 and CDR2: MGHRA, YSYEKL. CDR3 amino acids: CASSTIRGGNYGYTF. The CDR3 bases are TGCGCCAGCAGCACTATAAGAGGGGGTAACTATGGCTACACCTTC.

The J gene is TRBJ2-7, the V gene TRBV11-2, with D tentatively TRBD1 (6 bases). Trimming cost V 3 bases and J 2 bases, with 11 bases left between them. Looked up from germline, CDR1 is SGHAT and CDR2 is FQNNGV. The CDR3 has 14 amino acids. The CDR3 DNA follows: TGTGCCAGCAGCTTCCCTGGGGGCCCCTACGAGCAGTACTTC. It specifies CASSFPGGPYEQYF.

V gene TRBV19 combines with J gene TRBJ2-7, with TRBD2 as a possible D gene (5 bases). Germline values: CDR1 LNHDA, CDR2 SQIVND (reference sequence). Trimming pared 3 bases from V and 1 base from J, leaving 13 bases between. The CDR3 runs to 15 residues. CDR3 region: CASSISFAGSYEQYF. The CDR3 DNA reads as TGTGCCAGTAGTATTAGCTTCGCGGGTTCCTACGAGCAGTACTTC.

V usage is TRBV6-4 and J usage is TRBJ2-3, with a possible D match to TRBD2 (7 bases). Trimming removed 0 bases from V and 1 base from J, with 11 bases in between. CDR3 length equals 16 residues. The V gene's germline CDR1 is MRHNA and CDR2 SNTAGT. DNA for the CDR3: TGTGCCAGCAGTGACTCGGGGGGGGGCGGCACAGATACGCAGTATTTT. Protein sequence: CASSDSGGGGTDTQYF.

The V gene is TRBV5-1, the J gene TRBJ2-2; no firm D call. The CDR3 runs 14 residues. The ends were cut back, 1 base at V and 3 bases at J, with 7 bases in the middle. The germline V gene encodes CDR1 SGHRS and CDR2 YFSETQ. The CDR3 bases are TGCGCCAGCAGCTTGCTTGAGGACACCGGGGAGCTGTTTTTT. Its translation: CASSLLEDTGELFF.

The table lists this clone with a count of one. The CDR3 nucleotides are TGCGCCAGCAGTGAGGTGGCTTCCTACGAGCAGTACTTC. Amino acids: CASSEVASYEQYF. J is TRBJ2-7 and V is TRBV10-2; no definite D call. This CDR3 is 13 amino acids long. Germline CDR1 and CDR2: WSHSY and SAAADI. V dropped 2 bases and J dropped 1 base, with 6 bases sitting between them.

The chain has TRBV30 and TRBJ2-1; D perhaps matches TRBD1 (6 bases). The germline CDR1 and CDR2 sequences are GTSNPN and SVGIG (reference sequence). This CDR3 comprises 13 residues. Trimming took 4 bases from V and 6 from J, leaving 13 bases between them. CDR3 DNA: TGTGCCTGGAACTTAATCAGGGGCAATGAGCAGTTCTTC. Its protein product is CAWNLIRGNEQFF.

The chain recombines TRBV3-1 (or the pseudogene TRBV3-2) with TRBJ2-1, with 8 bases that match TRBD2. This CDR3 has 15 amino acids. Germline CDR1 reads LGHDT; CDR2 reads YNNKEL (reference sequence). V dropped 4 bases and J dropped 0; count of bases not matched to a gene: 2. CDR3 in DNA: TGTGCCAGCAGCCCTAGCGGGCGCTCCTACAATGAGCAGTTCTTC. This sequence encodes CASSPSGRSYNEQFF.

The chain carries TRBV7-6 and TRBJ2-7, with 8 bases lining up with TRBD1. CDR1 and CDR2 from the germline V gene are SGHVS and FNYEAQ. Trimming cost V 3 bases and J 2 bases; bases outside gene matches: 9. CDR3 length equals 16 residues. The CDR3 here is CASSFRTGQGTYEQYF. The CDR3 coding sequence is TGTGCCAGCAGCTTCCGGACAGGGCAGGGTACCTACGAGCAGTACTTC. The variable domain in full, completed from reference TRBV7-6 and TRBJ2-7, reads GAGVSQSPRYKVTKRGQDVALRCDPISGHVSLYWYRQALGQGPEFLTYFNYEAQQDKSGLPNDRFSAERPEGSISTLTIQRTEQRDSAMYRCASSFRTGQGTYEQYFGPGTRLTVT.

The DNA of the CDR3 is TGTGCCAGCAGCCTAACGAACACTGAAGCTTTCTTT. It yields the protein CASSLTNTEAFF. This rearrangement joins TRBV11-2 to TRBJ1-1; no clear D. V was pared by 5 bases and J by 1 base, with 5 bases between. Germline V gives CDR1 SGHAT, CDR2 FQNNGV. The CDR3 has 12 residues.

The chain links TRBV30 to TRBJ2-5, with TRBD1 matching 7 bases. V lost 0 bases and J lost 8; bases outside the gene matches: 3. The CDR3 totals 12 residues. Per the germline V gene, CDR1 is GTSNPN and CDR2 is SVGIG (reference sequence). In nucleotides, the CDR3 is TGTGCCTGGAGTGTACAGGGGTTTACCCAGTACTTC. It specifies CAWSVQGFTQYF.

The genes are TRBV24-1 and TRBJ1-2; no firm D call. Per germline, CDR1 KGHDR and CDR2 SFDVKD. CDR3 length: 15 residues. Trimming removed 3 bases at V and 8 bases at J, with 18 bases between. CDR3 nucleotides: TGTGCCACCAGTGATCCCCCCCGTGGAGCGTGGGGCTACACCTTC. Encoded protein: CATSDPPRGAWGYTF.